This T cell receptor (beta chain) is from a study of T cell responses to AZD1222 COVID-19 vaccine. Findings of the study overall: Repertoire collection took place solely once the T cell response had peaked. Dominant CD4 TCR responses targeted spike regions 160-218 and 743-854. Spike-specific TCR repertoires showed rising breadth and depth after two AZD1222 doses.

About this clone itself: The antigen is unknown.

TCRdb keeps only in-frame clones here, not all; method: immunoSEQ multiplex PCR. In the table there are fewer than 120,000 clones, about 95% of which are singletons. There are 15 residues in the CDR3. Germline CDR1 MNHNS, CDR2 SASEGT. The V end was cut by 1 base, the J end by 6 bases, with 10 bases between. The sequence was collected from an adult who received the AZD1222 COVID-19 vaccine. This rearrangement joins TRBV6-1 to TRBJ1-6; no firm D call. Sequenced material: peripheral blood, taken 28 days after the second AZD1222 dose. CDR3 loop: CASSEGQARNSPLHF. Here the CDR3 DNA reads TGTGCCAGCAGTGAAGGGCAGGCCCGTAATTCACCCCTCCACTTT.